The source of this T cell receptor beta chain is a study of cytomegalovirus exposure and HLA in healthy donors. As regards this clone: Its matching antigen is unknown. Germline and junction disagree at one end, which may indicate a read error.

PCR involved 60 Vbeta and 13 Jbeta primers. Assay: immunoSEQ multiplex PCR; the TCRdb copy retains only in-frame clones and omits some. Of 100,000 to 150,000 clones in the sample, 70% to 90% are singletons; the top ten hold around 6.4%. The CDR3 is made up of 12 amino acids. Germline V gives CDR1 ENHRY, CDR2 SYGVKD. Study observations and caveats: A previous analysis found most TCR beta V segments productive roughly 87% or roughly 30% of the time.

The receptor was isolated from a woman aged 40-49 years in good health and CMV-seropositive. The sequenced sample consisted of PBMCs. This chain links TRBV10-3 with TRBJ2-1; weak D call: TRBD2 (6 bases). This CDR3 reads CAISEPGEVGIF. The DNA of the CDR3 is TGTGCCATCAGTGAGCCGGGGGAGGTTGGGATCTTC.